A single sample is the source of the 13 T cell receptor beta chains below, sequenced in a study of blood T cell repertoires in COVID-19. The table came from immunoSEQ multiplex PCR; TCRdb's copy has only in-frame clones and leaves some out. Here the sample spans tens of thousands of clones, roughly 80% being singletons. Sequenced material: peripheral blood. These receptors were obtained from an elderly man with COVID-19, enrolled during active disease.

The V and J genes are TRBV5-5 and TRBJ1-1, with a possible D match to TRBD1 (6 bases). The CDR3 loop spans 15 amino acids. CDR1 is SGHKS and CDR2 is YYEKEE in the germline V gene (reference sequence). The germline V and J ends were trimmed by 3 bases and 5 bases, with 17 bases remaining between them. CDR3 in amino acids: CASSSRGGRETEAFF. The CDR3, as DNA: TGTGCCAGCAGCTCGAGAGGGGGTAGGGAAACTGAAGCTTTCTTT.

V and J are TRBV5-1 and TRBJ1-4; 8 bases match TRBD1. Looked up from germline, CDR1 is SGHRS and CDR2 is YFSETQ. The CDR3 extends over 17 amino acids. Trimming at V came to 1 base and at J to 2 bases, leaving 7 bases not matched to a gene. CDR3 sequence reads: CASSLSGRGRTNEKLFF. The CDR3 DNA reads as TGCGCCAGCAGCTTGTCGGGCAGGGGGCGTACTAATGAAAAACTGTTTTTT. The entire variable domain, with the rest obtained from reference TRBV5-1 and TRBJ1-4, is as follows: KAGVTQTPRYLIKTRGQQVTLSCSPISGHRSVSWYQQTPGQGLQFLFEYFSETQRNKGNFPGRFSGRQFSNSRSEMNVSTLELGDSALYLCASSLSGRGRTNEKLFFGSGTQLSVL.

The chain uses TRBV19 and TRBJ1-5, with 9 nucleotides matching TRBD1. J was trimmed by 3 bases and V by 5 bases; bases with no gene match: 2. The CDR3 runs 14 residues. Germline CDR1 LNHDA, CDR2 SQIVND (reference sequence). The DNA of the CDR3 is TGTGCCAGTAGTCGGACAGGGGACAATCAGCCCCAGCATTTT. It yields the protein CASSRTGDNQPQHF.

The chain recombines TRBV5-1 with TRBJ2-2; 8 bases fit TRBD1. V trimming: 2 bases; J trimming: 5 bases; junction bases outside the gene matches: 8. The CDR3 extends over 16 amino acids. CDR1 is SGHRS and CDR2 is YFSETQ in the germline V gene. This CDR3 reads CASSLRTGIETGELFF. CDR3 sequence (DNA): TGCGCCAGCAGCTTAAGGACAGGGATAGAAACCGGGGAGCTGTTTTTT.

The rearrangement uses TRBV6-1 and TRBJ1-2, with D hard to call. Looked up from germline, CDR1 is MNHNS and CDR2 is SASEGT. The CDR3 sequence is 14 residues long. Trimming shortened V by 3 bases and J by 2 bases, and 10 bases separated the two germline ends. CDR3 bases: TGTGCCAGCAGTGAGAGCCCATTCAACTATGGCTACACCTTC. It yields the protein CASSESPFNYGYTF.

DNA of the CDR3: TGTGCCAGCAGCCCCCCCACTAGTGGCCAGGCGAGTGAGCAGTTCTTC. It specifies CASSPPTSGQASEQFF. This chain joins TRBV7-2 and TRBJ2-1, with D possibly matching TRBD2 (5 bases). V shed 5 bases and J shed 9 bases, with 23 bases lying between them. CDR3 size: 16 residues. CDR1 is SGHTA, CDR2 FQGNSA, per germline.

The rearrangement uses TRBV21-1 and TRBJ2-1; the D call in the table, TRBD2, was not verified against the DNA. TRBV21-1 is noted as a pseudogene. CDR3 length: 19 residues. The CDR3 bases are TGTGCCAGCAGCAAATCTCAGCGGGAGGTCCCTAGCTCCTACAATGAGCAGTTCTTC. Its translation: CASSKSQREVPSSYNEQFF.

This sequence joins TRBV10-3 and TRBJ1-3; D might be TRBD1 (5 bases). Deletions cut 0 bases from V and 4 bases from J, with 22 bases between. In germline, CDR1 is ENHRY, CDR2 SYGVKD. This CDR3 region has 19 residues. The CDR3 DNA reads as TGTGCCATCAGTGAGTCGACCCTACGAACAGGCAACACGGGAAACACCATATATTTT. Protein: CAISESTLRTGNTGNTIYF.

This sequence joins TRBV19 and TRBJ2-7; 10 bases agree with TRBD2. Trimming at V came to 5 bases and at J to 2 bases, leaving 3 bases not matched to a gene. In germline, CDR1 is LNHDA, CDR2 SQIVND (reference sequence). The CDR3 length is 14 residues. For the CDR3, the DNA is TGTGCCAGTAGTGTAGCGGGAGGAACCTACGAGCAGTACTTC. Its translation is CASSVAGGTYEQYF. Supplemented by reference TRBV19 and TRBJ2-7, the full variable domain reads DGGITQSPKYLFRKEGQNVTLSCEQNLNHDAMYWYRQDPGQGLRLIYYSQIVNDFQKGDIAEGYSVSREKKESFPLTVTSAQKNPTAFYLCASSVAGGTYEQYFGPGTRLTVT.

The chain has TRBV5-8 and TRBJ1-5; D is unclear. The germline V gene has CDR1 SGHTS and CDR2 YDEGEE. The V end was cut by 4 bases, the J end by 0 bases, with 11 bases between. This CDR3 is 15 amino acids long. The chain's CDR3 is CASSTGRYSNQPQHF. CDR3 DNA: TGTGCCAGCAGCACGGGAAGATATAGCAATCAGCCCCAGCATTTT. Full variable domain (missing parts from reference TRBV5-8 and TRBJ1-5): EAGVTQSPTHLIKTRGQQATLRCSPISGHTSVYWYQQALGLGLQFLLWYDEGEERNRGNFPPRFSGRQFPNYSSELNVNALELEDSALYLCASSTGRYSNQPQHFGDGTRLSIL.

This chain joins TRBV29-1 and TRBJ1-2, with D perhaps TRBD1 (6 bases). Germline V gene sequence: CDR1 SQVTM, CDR2 ANQGSEA. The CDR3 loop spans 11 amino acids. The CDR3 loop is CKGQSNYGYTF. CDR3 nucleotide sequence: TGCAAAGGACAGTCCAACTATGGCTACACCTTC.

The CDR3 loop reads CASSSRLAGVAGELFF. DNA of the CDR3: TGTGCCAGCAGCTCTCGACTAGCGGGAGTGGCCGGGGAGCTGTTTTTT. The rearrangement uses TRBV7-2 and TRBJ2-2; 12 nucleotides line up with TRBD2. The J segment lost 6 bases and the V segment lost 4 bases, leaving 6 bases of the junction unmatched. There are 16 residues in the CDR3. Germline CDR1 is SGHTA and CDR2 is FQGNSA.

The chain joins TRBV28 to TRBJ1-1; D gene ambiguous. Trimming left V 6 bases short and J 7 bases short, with 12 bases between. This CDR3 spans 12 amino acids. In germline, CDR1 is MDHEN, CDR2 SYDVKM. The chain's CDR3 is CASRPLQFEAFF. In DNA, the CDR3 is TGTGCCAGCAGACCGTTACAGTTTGAAGCTTTCTTT.